Shown below are 17 T cell receptor beta chains from a single sample sequenced in a study of cytomegalovirus exposure and HLA in healthy donors. Assay: immunoSEQ multiplex PCR; the TCRdb copy retains only in-frame clones and omits some. The sample shows roughly 64,000 clones, over 85% of them seen only once. The sample was PBMCs. These receptors came from a woman aged 18 to 35 in good health and CMV-seropositive.

CDR3 loop: CASRGGVSSYNEQFF. CDR3 nucleotides: TGCGCCAGTCGTGGAGGGGTTAGCTCCTACAATGAGCAGTTCTTC. The gene calls are TRBV5-1 and TRBJ2-1; possibly TRBD2 for D (6 bases). The V and J ends lost 8 bases and 0 bases respectively, with 15 bases between them. CDR1 is SGHRS and CDR2 is YFSETQ in the germline V gene. The CDR3 has 15 residues.

The rearrangement links TRBV30 to TRBJ2-7; 11 nucleotides align to TRBD2. Germline CDR1 is GTSNPN and CDR2 is SVGIG (reference sequence). With 0 bases clipped from V and 4 bases from J, the junction kept 2 bases outside the gene matches. The CDR3 totals 14 residues. CDR3 residues: CAWSVLAGDYEQYF. The CDR3 bases are TGTGCCTGGAGTGTACTAGCGGGAGATTACGAGCAGTACTTC.

V usage is TRBV9 and J usage is TRBJ2-7; tentative D call: TRBD2 (6 bases). Germline values: CDR1 SGDLS, CDR2 YYNGEE. Trimming removed 3 bases from V and 5 bases from J, with 12 bases in between. The CDR3 length is 13 residues. DNA for the CDR3: TGTGCCAGCAGCGGAGCCTGGGGGGACGAGCAGTACTTC. Protein sequence: CASSGAWGDEQYF. Together with reference TRBV9 and TRBJ2-7, the CDR3 gives the full variable domain: DSGVTQTPKHLITATGQRVTLRCSPRSGDLSVYWYQQSLDQGLQFLIQYYNGEERAKGNILERFSAQQFPDLHSELNLSSLELGDSALYFCASSGAWGDEQYFGPGTRLTVT.

The V and J genes are TRBV28 and TRBJ2-7; D may be TRBD2 (5 bases). Germline V lookup: CDR1 MDHEN, CDR2 SYDVKM. The CDR3 has 12 amino acids. V was pared by 3 bases and J by 5 bases, with 8 bases between. Here the CDR3 DNA reads TGTGCCAGCAGTTTTCCGGGAAACGAGCAGTACTTC. This gives the protein CASSFPGNEQYF. Looking up the rest from reference TRBV28 and TRBJ2-7 gives the full variable domain: DVKVTQSSRYLVKRTGEKVFLECVQDMDHENMFWYRQDPGLGLRLIYFSYDVKMKEKGDIPEGYSVSREKKERFSLILESASTNQTSMYLCASSFPGNEQYFGPGTRLTVT.

The J gene is TRBJ1-6, the V gene TRBV2; 7 bases match TRBD1. The CDR3 runs 14 residues. Germline lookup yields CDR1 SNHLY and CDR2 FYNNEI. J was trimmed by 10 bases and V by 6 bases; bases with no gene match: 9. Here the CDR3 DNA reads TGTGCCAGCAGATTCACAGGGGTGGACTCACCCCTCCACTTT. Translated: CASRFTGVDSPLHF.

This chain links TRBV4-1 with TRBJ2-3, with D possibly TRBD2 on 6 matching bases. The germline V gene encodes CDR1 MGHRA and CDR2 YSYEKL. Trimming took off 4 bases at V and 0 bases at J, with 8 bases between the two ends. The CDR3 consists of 14 residues. DNA of the CDR3: TGCGCCAGCAGCCCGGGGGTAAGCACAGATACGCAGTATTTT. This codes for CASSPGVSTDTQYF.

This sequence joins TRBV10-3 and TRBJ2-3; 7 bases are shared with TRBD1. Germline V gene data show CDR1 as ENHRY and CDR2 as SYGVKD. This CDR3 region has 16 residues. Losses at the gene ends were 2 bases for V and 3 bases for J; bases not matched to a gene: 8. In DNA, the CDR3 is TGTGCCATCAGTGAGGGTAGGGGGCAGGGGACAGATACGCAGTATTTT. Its protein product is CAISEGRGQGTDTQYF.

The chain combines TRBV19 with TRBJ1-5; 9 bases line up with TRBD1. J gave up 0 bases and V 6 bases, and 9 bases lay outside the gene matches. CDR1 is LNHDA and CDR2 is SQIVND in the germline V gene (reference sequence). CDR3 length: 17 residues. CDR3 nucleotide sequence: TGTGCCAGTAGAGTGGGACAGGGCCTTTATAGCAATCAGCCCCAGCATTTT. It encodes CASRVGQGLYSNQPQHF.

The gene calls are TRBV19 and TRBJ2-5; 14 nucleotides line up with TRBD2. Germline CDR1 LNHDA, CDR2 SQIVND (reference sequence). V dropped 4 bases and J dropped 2; count of bases not matched to a gene: 6. CDR3 length equals 17 residues. The CDR3 sequence is CASSSTRTSGRQETQYF. DNA of the CDR3: TGTGCCAGTAGTAGCACCCGGACTAGCGGGAGGCAAGAGACCCAGTACTTC.

This rearrangement joins TRBV28 to TRBJ2-7, with 7 positions matching TRBD1. CDR1 is MDHEN and CDR2 is SYDVKM in the germline V gene. Trimming removed 7 bases from V and 2 bases from J; junction bases left unmatched: 11. The CDR3 is 15 residues long. CDR3 DNA sequence: TGTGCCAGCAAGGTTGGGTCAGACAGGGCCTACGAGCAGTACTTC. Protein sequence: CASKVGSDRAYEQYF. The full variable domain, in which reference TRBV28 and TRBJ2-7 provide the parts outside the CDR3, is DVKVTQSSRYLVKRTGEKVFLECVQDMDHENMFWYRQDPGLGLRLIYFSYDVKMKEKGDIPEGYSVSREKKERFSLILESASTNQTSMYLCASKVGSDRAYEQYFGPGTRLTVT.

This chain joins TRBV9 and TRBJ2-1, with 7 bases fitting TRBD1. The CDR3 is 17 amino acids. Germline CDR1 SGDLS, CDR2 YYNGEE. Trimming cost V 0 bases and J 0 bases; bases outside gene matches: 6. The CDR3 DNA is TGTGCCAGCAGCGTAGAGGGGGCGGTGAGCTCCTACAATGAGCAGTTCTTC. Its translation: CASSVEGAVSSYNEQFF. Full variable domain (missing parts from reference TRBV9 and TRBJ2-1): DSGVTQTPKHLITATGQRVTLRCSPRSGDLSVYWYQQSLDQGLQFLIQYYNGEERAKGNILERFSAQQFPDLHSELNLSSLELGDSALYFCASSVEGAVSSYNEQFFGPGTRLTVL.

The rearrangement joins TRBV4-2 to TRBJ1-2, with D unclear. CDR1 LGHNA and CDR2 YNFKEQ come from the germline V gene. The ends were cut back, 1 base at V and 6 bases at J, with 27 bases in the middle. The CDR3 runs 19 residues. Written as DNA, the CDR3 is TGTGCCAGCAGCCAAGGTTTTTCAGTAAGTGGAGCCCCGGAGGATGGCTACACCTTC. Amino acids: CASSQGFSVSGAPEDGYTF.

There are a few counts of this clone. V usage is TRBV7-9 and J usage is TRBJ1-3; D remains unclear. CDR1 is SEHNR, CDR2 FQNEAQ, per germline (reference sequence). The CDR3 has 14 residues. Trimming removed 7 bases at V and 0 bases at J, with 10 bases between. The DNA for the CDR3 is TGTGCCAGCATCAGGACTAACTCTGGAAACACCATATATTTT. It yields the protein CASIRTNSGNTIYF. Supplemented by reference TRBV7-9 and TRBJ1-3, the full variable domain reads DTGVSQNPRHKITKRGQNVTFRCDPISEHNRLYWYRQTLGQGPEFLTYFQNEAQLEKSRLLSDRFSAERPKGSFSTLEIQRTEQGDSAMYLCASIRTNSGNTIYFGEGSWLTVV.

This chain connects TRBV19 to TRBJ1-2; a weak D match, TRBD1 (5 bases). The germline V and J ends were trimmed by 1 base and 0 bases, with 9 bases remaining between them. The CDR3 runs to 15 residues. From germline, CDR1 is LNHDA and CDR2 SQIVND (reference sequence). CDR3 bases: TGTGCCAGTAGTATAGGACAGCTAGCTAACTATGGCTACACCTTC. Protein product: CASSIGQLANYGYTF.

The chain employs TRBV9 and TRBJ2-7; 7 bases match TRBD1. Germline V gene data show CDR1 as SGDLS and CDR2 as YYNGEE. J lost 3 bases, V lost 3 bases, and 6 bases had no gene match. CDR3 length: 14 residues. The CDR3 loop reads CASSGQGSGYEQYF. The CDR3 DNA is TGTGCCAGCAGCGGACAGGGTTCGGGCTACGAGCAGTACTTC.

The chain couples TRBV5-1 to TRBJ1-2; TRBD1 might be the D (6 bases). The germline V gene encodes CDR1 SGHRS and CDR2 YFSETQ. The CDR3 runs 16 residues. V was trimmed by 1 base and J by 1 base, leaving 14 bases between them. The CDR3 DNA follows: TGCGCCAGCAGCTTGTTGGCAGGGGCTCTTAACTATGGCTACACCTTC. It specifies CASSLLAGALNYGYTF. Based on the CDR3 plus reference TRBV5-1 and TRBJ1-2, the full variable domain is KAGVTQTPRYLIKTRGQQVTLSCSPISGHRSVSWYQQTPGQGLQFLFEYFSETQRNKGNFPGRFSGRQFSNSRSEMNVSTLELGDSALYLCASSLLAGALNYGYTFGSGTRLTVV.

This clone showed up just once. This chain joins TRBV18 and TRBJ2-1; 13 bases fit TRBD2. In germline, CDR1 is KGHSH, CDR2 LQKENI. Trimming cost V 5 bases and J 2 bases; bases outside gene matches: 3. The CDR3 length is 16 residues. CDR3 in DNA: TGTGCCAGCTCAGCTGGGACTAGCGGGGCCTACAATGAGCAGTTCTTC. It encodes CASSAGTSGAYNEQFF.